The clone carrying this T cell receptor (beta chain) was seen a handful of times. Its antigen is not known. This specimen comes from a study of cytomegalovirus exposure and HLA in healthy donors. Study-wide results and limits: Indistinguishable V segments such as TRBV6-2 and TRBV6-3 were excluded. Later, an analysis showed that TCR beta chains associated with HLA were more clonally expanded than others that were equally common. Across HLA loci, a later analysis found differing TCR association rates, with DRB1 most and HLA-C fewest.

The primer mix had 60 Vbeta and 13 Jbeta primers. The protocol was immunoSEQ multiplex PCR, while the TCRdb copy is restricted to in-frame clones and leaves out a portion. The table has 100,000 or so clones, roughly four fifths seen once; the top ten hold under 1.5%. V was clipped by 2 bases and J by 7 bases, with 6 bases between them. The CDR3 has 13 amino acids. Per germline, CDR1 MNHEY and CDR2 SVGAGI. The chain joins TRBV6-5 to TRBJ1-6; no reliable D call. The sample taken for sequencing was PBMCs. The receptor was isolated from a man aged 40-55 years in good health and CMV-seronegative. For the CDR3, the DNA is TGTGCCAGCAGTTACGGCTTCAATTCACCCCTCCACTTT. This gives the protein CASSYGFNSPLHF.